The 8 T cell receptor beta chains presented below share a single source sample, sequenced in a study of blood T cell repertoires in COVID-19. The data were produced by immunoSEQ multiplex PCR, yet TCRdb's version contains in-frame clones alone and is incomplete. The sample lists about 440,000 clones; around 90% were seen once. The sequenced sample consisted of PBMCs or T cells enriched from blood (not recorded which). The origin of the receptors is a man younger than 35 who had recovered from COVID-19.

The gene calls are TRBV9 and TRBJ2-3, with TRBD2 identical over 8 bases. Germline CDR1 SGDLS, CDR2 YYNGEE. Trimming took 0 bases from V and 5 from J; bases not matched to a gene: 8. CDR3 length: 16 amino acids. The CDR3 nucleotides read TGTGCCAGCAGCGTAGGAAACGGGAGGGAGGTAGATACGCAGTATTTT. Translated: CASSVGNGREVDTQYF.

The rearrangement uses TRBV7-9 and TRBJ2-3; TRBD1 agrees at 7 bases. The trim removed 4 bases at V and 4 bases at J, leaving 14 bases unmatched. The CDR3 consists of 17 residues. Germline assignment: CDR1 SEHNR and CDR2 FQNEAQ (reference sequence). The CDR3 loop is CASSSPRDRDFADTQYF. The CDR3 DNA sequence: TGTGCCAGCAGCTCGCCCCGAGACAGGGATTTCGCAGATACGCAGTATTTT.

CDR3 loop: CASSAPRGVQGIGEQYF. The DNA of the CDR3 is TGTGCCAGCAGTGCGCCCAGGGGGGTTCAGGGAATAGGTGAGCAGTACTTC. The V call is TRBV2, the J call TRBJ2-7, with TRBD1 as a possible D gene (7 bases). CDR3 size: 17 residues. In germline, CDR1 is SNHLY, CDR2 FYNNEI. The V gene lost 4 bases and the J gene lost 7 bases, with 26 bases spanning the gap.

This clone was observed once. This chain links TRBV7-9 with TRBJ1-4, with 7 bases matching TRBD1. The V gene's germline CDR1 is SEHNR and CDR2 FQNEAQ (reference sequence). V gave up 3 bases and J gave up 4 bases; unmatched junction bases: 5. This CDR3 spans 15 amino acids. The CDR3 coding sequence is TGTGCCAGCAGCTTTGCCGGGACAGTTAATGAAAAACTGTTTTTT. Translated, it gives CASSFAGTVNEKLFF.

The V call is TRBV19, the J call TRBJ1-5; 7 bases map to TRBD1. V shed 3 bases, J shed 3 bases, and the junction held 14 bases outside the gene matches. The CDR3 sequence is 18 residues long. Germline V gives CDR1 LNHDA, CDR2 SQIVND (reference sequence). CDR3 residues: CASSIQGDLGPHNQPQHF. The CDR3 DNA is TGTGCCAGTAGTATCCAGGGGGACCTAGGTCCCCACAATCAGCCCCAGCATTTT. The full variable domain, in which reference TRBV19 and TRBJ1-5 provide the parts outside the CDR3, is DGGITQSPKYLFRKEGQNVTLSCEQNLNHDAMYWYRQDPGQGLRLIYYSQIVNDFQKGDIAEGYSVSREKKESFPLTVTSAQKNPTAFYLCASSIQGDLGPHNQPQHFGDGTRLSIL.

The chain links TRBV6-5 to TRBJ1-2; D perhaps matches TRBD1 (6 bases). CDR1 is MNHEY and CDR2 is SVGAGI in the germline V gene. The CDR3 contains 12 residues. V was cut by 7 bases and J by 5 bases, with 11 bases left in between. CDR3 sequence (DNA): TGTGCCAGCACTCTACAGGGTTATGGCTACACCTTC. Encoded protein: CASTLQGYGYTF.

The DNA for the CDR3 is TGCGCCAGCAGCCAAGCAGGGCAAGCCTACGAGCAGTACTTC. Its translation: CASSQAGQAYEQYF. The chain uses TRBV4-1 and TRBJ2-7; a possible D gene is TRBD1 (5 bases). Germline V gene sequence: CDR1 MGHRA, CDR2 YSYEKL. Trimming cost V 1 base and J 2 bases, with 9 bases left between them. The CDR3 spans 14 residues.

The genes are TRBV7-9 and TRBJ2-7; TRBD1 matches at 7 bases. The germline V gene encodes CDR1 SEHNR and CDR2 FQNEAQ (reference sequence). The CDR3 is made up of 13 amino acids. J was trimmed by 1 base and V by 4 bases; bases with no gene match: 1. The CDR3 DNA reads as TGTGCCAGCAGCTCGGACAGGTCCTACGAGCAGTACTTC. Translated, it gives CASSSDRSYEQYF.